The clone carrying this T cell receptor beta chain was recorded at least ten times. The sample is drawn from a study of neurological immune-mediated disorders. The cDNA came from 5'RACE with 10-nucleotide random UMIs. TCRdb used MiXCR to reprocess the 5' RACE reads, holding one entry per CDR3 protein. The table includes about 45,000 distinct CDR3 sequences, roughly 12% detected once. This sample's time point: longitudinal time-point 3. As healthy controls, volunteers from a blood bank in Maryland, USA, were used. PBMCs stored at -80 C, 2 million in total, were the source of the unsorted libraries. V was pared by 3 bases and J by 2 bases, with 8 bases of the junction left unmatched. CDR1 WSHSY and CDR2 SAAADI come from the germline V gene. There are 17 residues in the CDR3.

The chain combines TRBV10-2 with TRBJ2-3; 10 positions agree with TRBD2. The sequence derives from a man aged 25-40 years in good health. The sequenced sample consisted of PBMCs. CDR3 nucleotide sequence: TGCGCCAGCAGTGATAAAATACTAGCGGGGTTCACAGATACGCAGTATTTT. Translation: CASSDKILAGFTDTQYF.